This T cell receptor beta chain appears in the sequencing data of a study of blood T cell repertoires in COVID-19. Clones were read by immunoSEQ multiplex PCR, and TCRdb kept only the in-frame ones, dropping some. The repertoire holds about 150,000 clones, with roughly 87% as singletons. Germline CDR1 is SGHAT and CDR2 is FQNNGV. Trimming pared 2 bases from V and 2 bases from J, leaving 13 bases between. The length of the CDR3 is 16 residues. The chain links TRBV11-2 to TRBJ2-1; no clear D. Source material: PBMCs or T cells enriched from blood (not recorded which). The receptor was isolated from a woman aged 45-60 years who had recovered from COVID-19. The CDR3 DNA sequence: TGTGCCAGCAGCTTATCAAGCTTTATGACCTACAATGAGCAGTTCTTC. Translation gives CASSLSSFMTYNEQFF. The full variable domain, completed using reference TRBV11-2 and TRBJ2-1, is EAGVAQSPRYKIIEKRQSVAFWCNPISGHATLYWYQQILGQGPKLLIQFQNNGVVDDSQLPKDRFSAERLKGVDSTLKIQPAKLEDSAVYLCASSLSSFMTYNEQFFGPGTRLTVL.